The next 24 T cell receptor beta chains were all read from a single sample in a study of blood T cell repertoires in COVID-19. The data were produced by immunoSEQ multiplex PCR, yet TCRdb's version contains in-frame clones alone and is incomplete. The sample holds about 300,000 clones; about nine tenths are singletons and the top ten take over 5%. Sequenced material: peripheral blood. Receptors originate from a woman in her forties or fifties with COVID-19, enrolled during active disease.

The chain uses TRBV6-2 or TRBV6-3 and TRBJ2-1; 10 bases fit TRBD2. Trimming cost V 6 bases and J 1 base; bases outside gene matches: 15. Germline V gene data show CDR1 as MNHEY and CDR2 as SVGEGT. The CDR3 contains 19 residues. The CDR3: CASSLRGLAGAGSYNEQFF. CDR3 coding DNA: TGTGCCAGCAGCCTGAGAGGGCTAGCGGGAGCAGGGTCCTACAATGAGCAGTTCTTC.

V usage is TRBV6-4 and J usage is TRBJ2-1, with a tentative D call TRBD2 (5 bases). The CDR3 extends over 17 amino acids. CDR1 MRHNA and CDR2 SNTAGT come from the germline V gene. Deletions cut 8 bases from V and 1 base from J, with 21 bases between. CDR3 in DNA: TGTGCCAGCTCACCCCTCCGAGGGAGCTCATCCTACAATGAGCAGTTCTTC. Amino acid sequence: CASSPLRGSSSYNEQFF.

The chain employs TRBV19 and TRBJ1-1; 8 nucleotides align to TRBD1. Germline loops: CDR1 LNHDA, CDR2 SQIVND (reference sequence). The CDR3 extends over 17 amino acids. J lost 5 bases, V lost 3 bases, and 14 bases had no gene match. The CDR3 nucleotides read TGTGCCAGTAGTATTTCAGGGGGCGGGATGATTAGTACTGAAGCTTTCTTT. Its translation is CASSISGGGMISTEAFF.

The chain uses TRBV4-1 and TRBJ1-2, with 8 nucleotides matching TRBD1. This CDR3 spans 15 amino acids. Per germline, CDR1 MGHRA and CDR2 YSYEKL. Trimming removed 0 bases from V and 6 bases from J; junction bases left unmatched: 6. The CDR3 protein is CASSQDRWTGNGYTF. CDR3 coding DNA: TGCGCCAGCAGCCAAGATCGGTGGACAGGGAATGGCTACACCTTC.

This clone was observed once. V usage is TRBV2 and J usage is TRBJ1-5, with D tentatively TRBD1 (6 bases). CDR1 is SNHLY, CDR2 FYNNEI, per germline. CDR3 size: 15 residues. Trimming removed 6 bases at V and 4 bases at J, with 16 bases between. The CDR3 sequence: CASSDDRLTNQPQHF. The DNA for the CDR3 is TGTGCCAGCAGCGACGACAGGTTGACGAATCAGCCCCAGCATTTT.

This chain joins TRBV7-8 and TRBJ1-3, with D possibly matching TRBD1 (6 bases). From germline, CDR1 is SGHVS and CDR2 FQNEAQ. There are 15 residues in the CDR3. Trimming removed 2 bases from V and 0 bases from J, with 8 bases in between. The CDR3 nucleotides read TGTGCCAGCAGCTTAACACAGGGCTCTGGAAACACCATATATTTT. As protein: CASSLTQGSGNTIYF.

The chain couples TRBV3-1 (or the pseudogene TRBV3-2) to TRBJ2-5, with TRBD1 as a possible D gene (5 bases). Germline lookup yields CDR1 LGHDT and CDR2 YNNKEL (reference sequence). This CDR3 region has 15 residues. V lost 5 bases and J lost 1, with 14 bases in between. The CDR3 is CASSYFRQLQETQYF. CDR3 coding DNA: TGTGCCAGCAGCTATTTTAGACAGCTCCAAGAGACCCAGTACTTC.

J is TRBJ1-4 and V is TRBV6-6; weak D call: TRBD1 (6 bases). Germline V gene sequence: CDR1 MNHNY, CDR2 SVGAGI (reference sequence). The CDR3 sequence is 14 residues long. Between the trimmed V and J ends, which lost 2 bases and 8 bases, there was a span of 12 bases. The CDR3 sequence: CASSYGRGGEKLFF. Here the CDR3 DNA reads TGTGCCAGCAGTTACGGCAGGGGTGGGGAAAAACTGTTTTTT.

The chain links TRBV18 to TRBJ2-3; 8 bases are a match to TRBD2. Germline CDR1 and CDR2: KGHSH and LQKENI. CDR3 length: 16 residues. V lost 2 bases and J lost 7; bases outside the gene matches: 11. CDR3 residues: CASSPEEAGVRNTQYF. The CDR3 nucleotides are TGTGCCAGCTCACCAGAGGAAGCGGGAGTAAGAAATACGCAGTATTTT.

The chain employs TRBV5-6 and TRBJ2-7, with a tentative D call TRBD1 (6 bases). The germline V gene encodes CDR1 SGHDT and CDR2 YYEEEE. V shed 3 bases and J shed 9 bases, with 13 bases lying between them. This CDR3 is 12 amino acids long. CDR3: CASSYTGIRQYF. DNA of the CDR3: TGTGCCAGCAGCTACACAGGGATTCGGCAGTACTTC.

This clone has just a few counts. The CDR3 here is CASSAGQGAYQPQHF. DNA for the CDR3: TGTGCCAGCAGCGCTGGACAGGGGGCCTATCAGCCCCAGCATTTT. The chain employs TRBV2 and TRBJ1-5; TRBD1 matches 11 bases. The V segment lost 6 bases and the J segment 5 bases; nucleotides outside the gene matches: 6. CDR3 length equals 15 residues. The germline V gene has CDR1 SNHLY and CDR2 FYNNEI.

V is TRBV7-2 and J is TRBJ1-2, with 12 positions matching TRBD1. CDR3 length: 14 amino acids. The V gene's germline CDR1 is SGHTA and CDR2 FQGNSA. V shed 4 bases, J shed 7 bases, and the junction held 4 bases outside the gene matches. The CDR3 nucleotides read TGTGCCAGCAGCTCCCGGGACAGGGGGCGTGGCTACACCTTC. As protein: CASSSRDRGRGYTF.

The V and J genes are TRBV11-3 and TRBJ1-1, with D perhaps matching TRBD1 (5 bases). Trimming shortened V by 2 bases and J by 11 bases, and 9 bases separated the two germline ends. The CDR3 is 11 amino acids. Germline V gene data show CDR1 as SGHNT and CDR2 as YENEEA. The CDR3 sequence: CASSLREGAFF. The CDR3 DNA reads TGTGCCAGCAGCTTAAGGGAGGGGGCTTTCTTT.

The rearrangement joins TRBV3-1 (or the pseudogene TRBV3-2) to TRBJ2-6, with 8 bases matching TRBD2. Trimming took 2 bases from V and 1 from J; bases not matched to a gene: 10. CDR3 length equals 19 residues. Germline V gives CDR1 LGHDT, CDR2 YNNKEL (reference sequence). CDR3 protein: CASSQPSGAGVSGANVLTF. Here the CDR3 DNA reads TGTGCCAGCAGCCAACCCTCCGGAGCGGGAGTATCTGGGGCCAACGTCCTGACTTTC.

As concerns this clone: At one boundary the junction diverges from the germline segment, which might be a read error. The chain joins TRBV7-2 to TRBJ2-3, with 9 nucleotides matching TRBD2. Germline-derived CDR1 and CDR2 are SGHTA and FQGNSA. The CDR3 is 14 amino acids. CDR3: CASSSGTSRDTQYF. CDR3 bases: TGTGCCAGCAGCTCCGGGACTAGCAGAGATACGCAGTATTTT.

This clone turned up a few times. The chain links TRBV10-3 to TRBJ2-2; D is unclear. The CDR3 spans 14 residues. Germline CDR1 is ENHRY and CDR2 is SYGVKD. V was cut by 3 bases and J by 2 bases, with 7 bases left in between. The CDR3 protein is CAISEHRNTGELFF. The CDR3 DNA follows: TGTGCCATCAGTGAACACCGTAACACCGGGGAGCTGTTTTTT.

The chain uses TRBV7-2 and TRBJ1-1; D unclear. The germline V and J ends were trimmed by 7 bases and 2 bases, with 8 bases remaining between them. The length of the CDR3 is 12 residues. Germline CDR1 reads SGHTA; CDR2 reads FQGNSA. CDR3 nucleotides: TGTGCCAGCACCCCTTATAACACTGAAGCTTTCTTT. Its translation is CASTPYNTEAFF.

This chain links TRBV15 with TRBJ2-1; TRBD1 matches at 8 bases. The CDR3 has 18 amino acids. Germline trimming cut 1 base from V and 0 bases from J; bases unmatched to any gene: 8. Germline lookup yields CDR1 LNHNV and CDR2 YYDKDF (reference sequence). CDR3 sequence: CATSRGGQGETSYNEQFF. The CDR3, as DNA: TGTGCCACCAGCAGAGGTGGACAGGGAGAAACCTCCTACAATGAGCAGTTCTTC.

The chain recombines TRBV7-2 with TRBJ2-1, with 11 bases matching TRBD1. Trimming took 5 bases from V and 5 from J; bases not matched to a gene: 11. This CDR3 has 17 residues. CDR1 is SGHTA and CDR2 is FQGNSA in the germline V gene. The CDR3 sequence is CASSPRPLDRGHNEQFF. DNA of the CDR3: TGTGCCAGCAGCCCGCGGCCGTTGGACAGGGGGCACAATGAGCAGTTCTTC. Combining the CDR3 with reference TRBV7-2 and TRBJ2-1 gives the whole variable domain GAGVSQSPSNKVTEKGKDVELRCDPISGHTALYWYRQSLGQGLEFLIYFQGNSAPDKSGLPSDRFSAERTGGSVSTLTIQRTQQEDSAVYLCASSPRPLDRGHNEQFFGPGTRLTVL.

The rearrangement links TRBV6-5 to TRBJ2-1; D remains unclear. The V gene lost 6 bases and the J gene lost 3 bases, with 9 bases spanning the gap. Per germline, CDR1 MNHEY and CDR2 SVGAGI. This CDR3 has 13 amino acids. The CDR3 here is CASSPSLYNEQFF. For the CDR3, the DNA is TGTGCCAGCAGCCCAAGCCTCTACAATGAGCAGTTCTTC.

This chain joins TRBV9 and TRBJ1-1, with D possibly being TRBD1 (5 bases). With 0 bases removed from V and 5 bases from J, the gap between germline ends came to 17 bases. Germline values: CDR1 SGDLS, CDR2 YYNGEE. This CDR3 comprises 16 residues. This CDR3 is CASSVVGGWGGTEAFF. CDR3 in DNA: TGTGCCAGCAGCGTAGTCGGAGGCTGGGGGGGTACTGAAGCTTTCTTT.

This sequence joins TRBV2 and TRBJ2-7, with 10 nucleotides matching TRBD2. The CDR3 runs to 16 residues. V lost 3 bases, J lost 3 bases, and 8 bases stayed unmatched. Germline V gene lookup returns CDR1 SNHLY and CDR2 FYNNEI. The CDR3 here is CASSDPTSGSSYEQYF. CDR3 nucleotides: TGTGCCAGCAGTGATCCGACTAGCGGGTCGAGCTACGAGCAGTACTTC. Filled out from reference TRBV2 and TRBJ2-7, the complete variable domain reads EPEVTQTPSHQVTQMGQEVILRCVPISNHLYFYWYRQILGQKVEFLVSFYNNEISEKSEIFDDQFSVERPDGSNFTLKIRSTKLEDSAMYFCASSDPTSGSSYEQYFGPGTRLTVT.

The chain has TRBV27 and TRBJ1-1; TRBD1 might be the D (5 bases). The germline V gene encodes CDR1 MNHEY and CDR2 SMNVEV (reference sequence). This CDR3 spans 13 amino acids. Trimming shortened V by 3 bases and J by 7 bases, and 12 bases separated the two germline ends. CDR3 region: CASSLPGKGEAFF. The CDR3 bases are TGTGCCAGCAGTTTGCCAGGGAAGGGTGAAGCTTTCTTT.

The V and J genes are TRBV3-1 (or the pseudogene TRBV3-2) and TRBJ1-1; TRBD1 matches at 9 bases. Trimming at V came to 1 base and at J to 3 bases, leaving 3 bases not matched to a gene. The CDR3 consists of 15 residues. Germline loops: CDR1 LGHDT, CDR2 YNNKEL (reference sequence). The DNA of the CDR3 is TGTGCCAGCAGCCAAGCGGGACAGGGCGACACTGAAGCTTTCTTT. Translated: CASSQAGQGDTEAFF.